The sequence of this TCR beta chain was determined in a study of Ad26.COV2.S vaccination and SARS-CoV-2 variants. TCRdb keeps only in-frame clones here, not all; method: immunoSEQ multiplex PCR. The top ten hold roughly 3.9% of the sample, which has a few hundred thousand clones, roughly 87% seen once. The V end lost 5 bases, the J end lost 6 bases, and 17 bases lay between the germline ends. The CDR3 is 14 residues long. Germline V gene lookup returns CDR1 SGHTA and CDR2 FQGNSA. The study's findings and limits: The placebo group had lower spike-specific TCR breadth than the vaccine recipients did.

Treatment meaning: 19 received Ad26.COV2.S at low or high dose, single or two shots; roughly 5 received placebo; per-sample allocation not given. On day 63 after the first injection, vaccine and placebo recipients gave samples. An Ad26 vector expressing Wuhan-strain SARS-CoV-2 spike constituted the vaccine. Worth noting for this clone: The antigen is not known. The identical CDR3 is also encoded by other nucleotide sequences in the sample.

The specimen was peripheral blood, collected in a trial of Ad26.COV2.S vaccine versus placebo. The clonotype originates from a person aged 18-65 years who received the Ad26.COV2.S COVID-19 vaccine or a placebo. V gene TRBV7-2 combines with J gene TRBJ2-7; weak D call: TRBD1 (8 bases). The CDR3 DNA sequence: TGTGCCAGCAGCCTCGGACAGGGAGGGGGCGAGCAGTACTTC. This encodes CASSLGQGGGEQYF.